One and the same sample provided the 19 T cell receptor beta chains below, sequenced in a study of blood T cell repertoires in COVID-19. Assay: immunoSEQ multiplex PCR; the TCRdb copy retains only in-frame clones and omits some. The repertoire consists of tens of thousands of clones, with 91% occurring once and the leading ten covering 8.5% to 10%. The material sequenced was peripheral blood. These receptors were obtained from a human donor in a cohort sampled during active COVID-19.

This chain connects TRBV19 to TRBJ1-4; TRBD1 might be the D (5 bases). The CDR3 spans 16 residues. V was cut by 7 bases and J by 9 bases, with 24 bases left in between. CDR1 and CDR2 from the germline V gene are LNHDA and SQIVND (reference sequence). The CDR3 DNA sequence: TGTGCCAGTACCAACCCTGGGGCCGCCTCAGTGCAAAAACTGTTTTTT. Translating it yields CASTNPGAASVQKLFF. Based on the CDR3 plus reference TRBV19 and TRBJ1-4, the full variable domain is DGGITQSPKYLFRKEGQNVTLSCEQNLNHDAMYWYRQDPGQGLRLIYYSQIVNDFQKGDIAEGYSVSREKKESFPLTVTSAQKNPTAFYLCASTNPGAASVQKLFFGSGTQLSVL.

The chain couples TRBV7-9 to TRBJ1-5; unclear D gene. The CDR3 has 15 amino acids. Trimming cost V 5 bases and J 0 bases, with 11 bases left between them. CDR1 is SEHNR, CDR2 FQNEAQ, per germline (reference sequence). DNA for the CDR3: TGTGCCAGCAGCCCCGGAGGCAGTAGCAATCAGCCCCAGCATTTT. It codes for CASSPGGSSNQPQHF.

This chain joins TRBV9 and TRBJ2-7; a weak D match, TRBD2 (6 bases). This CDR3 has 15 amino acids. Trimming cost V 3 bases and J 2 bases, with 15 bases left between them. Germline lookup yields CDR1 SGDLS and CDR2 YYNGEE. CDR3 coding DNA: TGTGCCAGCAGCGCCTTAGCGGCACCAACCTACGAGCAGTACTTC. This sequence encodes CASSALAAPTYEQYF.

The genes are TRBV19 and TRBJ2-1, with 7 bases that match TRBD2. The CDR3 is 15 amino acids. V was pared by 10 bases and J by 2 bases, with 11 bases of the junction left unmatched. CDR1 and CDR2 from the germline V gene are LNHDA and SQIVND (reference sequence). CDR3 sequence: CATKTSRGPYNEQFF. The CDR3 coding sequence is TGTGCCACCAAGACTAGCCGGGGCCCCTACAATGAGCAGTTCTTC.

The chain links TRBV30 to TRBJ2-7; 9 nucleotides line up with TRBD1. In germline, CDR1 is GTSNPN, CDR2 SVGIG (reference sequence). This CDR3 spans 14 amino acids. J was trimmed by 0 bases and V by 4 bases; bases with no gene match: 4. In DNA form, the CDR3 reads TGTGCCTGGAAAAAACAGGGGGCCTCCTACGAGCAGTACTTC. Amino acid sequence: CAWKKQGASYEQYF.

The J gene is TRBJ2-1, the V gene TRBV18; TRBD2 matches at 11 bases. This CDR3 is built from 16 residues. The germline CDR1 and CDR2 sequences are KGHSH and LQKENI. Trimming at V came to 3 bases and at J to 8 bases, leaving 9 bases not matched to a gene. The CDR3 loop is CASSPNALAGVDEQFF. The CDR3 DNA is TGTGCCAGCTCACCCAACGCACTAGCGGGAGTCGATGAGCAGTTCTTC. The full variable domain, in which reference TRBV18 and TRBJ2-1 provide the parts outside the CDR3, is NAGVMQNPRHLVRRRGQEARLRCSPMKGHSHVYWYRQLPEEGLKFMVYLQKENIIDESGMPKERFSAEFPKEGPSILRIQQVVRGDSAAYFCASSPNALAGVDEQFFGPGTRLTVL.

The chain recombines TRBV18 with TRBJ2-3; possibly TRBD2 for D (6 bases). V lost 6 bases, J lost 0 bases, and 13 bases lay in between. This CDR3 is built from 15 residues. Germline CDR1 reads KGHSH; CDR2 reads LQKENI. The CDR3 loop reads CASSPLGGSTDTQYF. CDR3 sequence (DNA): TGTGCCAGCTCCCCCCTGGGGGGAAGCACAGATACGCAGTATTTT.

The chain recombines TRBV7-2 with TRBJ2-5, with 14 nucleotides matching TRBD2. The trim removed 4 bases at V and 2 bases at J, leaving 3 bases unmatched. The CDR3 contains 16 residues. Germline V gene data show CDR1 as SGHTA and CDR2 as FQGNSA. The CDR3 loop reads CASSSGTSGGQETQYF. In DNA, the CDR3 is TGTGCCAGCAGCTCGGGGACTAGCGGGGGACAAGAGACCCAGTACTTC. Full variable domain (missing parts from reference TRBV7-2 and TRBJ2-5): GAGVSQSPSNKVTEKGKDVELRCDPISGHTALYWYRQSLGQGLEFLIYFQGNSAPDKSGLPSDRFSAERTGGSVSTLTIQRTQQEDSAVYLCASSSGTSGGQETQYFGPGTRLLVL.

The rearrangement joins TRBV30 to TRBJ2-7, with TRBD2 matching over 15 bases. J was trimmed by 7 bases and V by 0 bases; bases with no gene match: 10. The CDR3 sequence is 17 residues long. The germline V gene encodes CDR1 GTSNPN and CDR2 SVGIG (reference sequence). CDR3 sequence reads: CAWSVLGLAGGPLEQYF. The CDR3 DNA is TGTGCCTGGAGTGTCCTCGGACTAGCGGGAGGGCCTTTAGAGCAGTACTTC.

The chain uses TRBV4-1 and TRBJ2-1, with 7 bases that match TRBD2. V shed 0 bases and J 10 bases; nucleotides not matched to a gene: 3. Per germline, CDR1 MGHRA and CDR2 YSYEKL. The CDR3 totals 13 residues. The CDR3 DNA reads as TGCGCCAGCAGCCAAGATTCACTAGCGGAGCAGTTCTTC. Its protein is CASSQDSLAEQFF.

The chain joins TRBV27 to TRBJ1-3; D not certain. The V gene's germline CDR1 is MNHEY and CDR2 SMNVEV (reference sequence). The CDR3 totals 17 residues. Trimming removed 0 bases at V and 0 bases at J, with 12 bases between. The CDR3: CASSLSPAGYSGNTIYF. DNA of the CDR3: TGTGCCAGCAGTTTATCCCCGGCCGGGTACTCTGGAAACACCATATATTTT.

The V call is TRBV3-1 (or the pseudogene TRBV3-2), the J call TRBJ2-1; 9 bases agree with TRBD1. This CDR3 spans 15 amino acids. J gave up 9 bases and V 8 bases, and 14 bases lay outside the gene matches. CDR1 and CDR2 (germline): LGHDT, YNNKEL (reference sequence). CDR3 DNA: TGTGCCAGCCAACGGCTCGGACAGGGGTGGAGTGAGCAGTTCTTC. This encodes CASQRLGQGWSEQFF.

The rearrangement uses TRBV5-4 and TRBJ2-7; 7 positions agree with TRBD2. This CDR3 comprises 14 residues. V was clipped by 5 bases and J by 0 bases; unmatched bases: 5. Germline V CDR1 and CDR2: SGHNT, YYREEE (reference sequence). The CDR3 sequence is CASSYSGPSYEQYF. CDR3 sequence (DNA): TGTGCCAGCAGTTATAGCGGGCCCTCCTACGAGCAGTACTTC.

The chain uses TRBV11-3 and TRBJ2-4, with D hard to call. The germline gives CDR1 SGHNT, CDR2 YENEEA. Trimming shortened V by 0 bases and J by 4 bases, and 4 bases separated the two germline ends. CDR3 length: 13 amino acids. The CDR3 DNA sequence: TGTGCCAGCAGCTTAGACAATAAAAACATTCAGTACTTC. The encoded protein is CASSLDNKNIQYF.

The chain uses TRBV5-1 and TRBJ2-3; TRBD1 agrees at 8 bases. V lost 7 bases and J lost 3; bases outside the gene matches: 4. The CDR3 runs to 13 residues. The germline V gene encodes CDR1 SGHRS and CDR2 YFSETQ. In DNA form, the CDR3 reads TGCGCCAGCGAAAGGGACAGGACAGATACGCAGTATTTT. This translates into CASERDRTDTQYF.

The V call is TRBV6-5, the J call TRBJ1-1; D call uncertain. The CDR3 consists of 15 residues. V was trimmed by 7 bases and J by 6 bases, leaving 21 bases between them. The germline CDR1 and CDR2 sequences are MNHEY and SVGAGI. The CDR3: CASTAPGKVVPEAFF. The DNA for the CDR3 is TGTGCCAGCACTGCACCGGGGAAGGTAGTTCCTGAAGCTTTCTTT.

This chain links TRBV4-3 with TRBJ2-2, with D maybe TRBD2 (5 bases). V dropped 0 bases and J dropped 7 bases, with 12 bases sitting between them. The CDR3 contains 15 residues. The germline V gene has CDR1 LGHNA and CDR2 YSLEER. CDR3 residues: CASSQDTGRNGELFF. CDR3 bases: TGCGCCAGCAGCCAAGATACGGGAAGAAACGGGGAGCTGTTTTTT.

The chain recombines TRBV19 with TRBJ2-7, with 9 bases fitting TRBD1. Germline trimming cut 6 bases from V and 4 bases from J; bases unmatched to any gene: 10. Looked up from germline, CDR1 is LNHDA and CDR2 is SQIVND (reference sequence). There are 15 residues in the CDR3. CDR3 sequence (DNA): TGTGCCAGTAGCCAGGAAGGGACAGGGAGATACGAGCAGTACTTC. This gives the protein CASSQEGTGRYEQYF.

The CDR3 nucleotides are TGTGCCAGCAGTGAAGGCAGGGGCTATGGCTACACCTTC. Protein sequence: CASSEGRGYGYTF. This chain links TRBV2 with TRBJ1-2; perhaps TRBD1 as D (6 bases). The CDR3 consists of 13 residues. The germline V gene encodes CDR1 SNHLY and CDR2 FYNNEI. Trimming took off 1 base at V and 4 bases at J, with 7 bases between the two ends.